The present entry profiles one TCR beta chain with its context. The data were produced by immunoSEQ multiplex PCR, yet TCRdb's version contains in-frame clones alone and is incomplete. This table holds about 130,000 clones, approximately 92% found once. Germline-derived CDR1 and CDR2 are KGHSH and LQKENI. CDR3 length equals 16 residues. The junction had 6 bases not matched to a gene; V was cut back by 5 bases and J by 0 bases. The data belong to a study of control samples from healthy donors and cancer patients. The sequencing input was blood. The sequence derives from a man in his forties in good health. This chain connects TRBV18 to TRBJ1-1; 10 positions match TRBD1. CDR3 coding DNA: TGTGCCAGCTCAGGGACAGGGGCCGTTATGAACACTGAAGCTTTCTTT. As protein: CASSGTGAVMNTEAFF.